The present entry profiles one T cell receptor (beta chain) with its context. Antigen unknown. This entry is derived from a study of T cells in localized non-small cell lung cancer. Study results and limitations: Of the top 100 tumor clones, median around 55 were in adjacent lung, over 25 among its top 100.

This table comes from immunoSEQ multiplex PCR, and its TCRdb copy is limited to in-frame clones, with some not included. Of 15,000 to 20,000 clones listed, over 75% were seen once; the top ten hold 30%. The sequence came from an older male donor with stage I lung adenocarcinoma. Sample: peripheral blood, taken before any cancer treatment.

The CDR3 bases are TGTGCCAGCAGCTTAGAAGGGACAGCCGCTGAAGCTTTCTTT. Translating it yields CASSLEGTAAEAFF. The V gene is TRBV11-2, the J gene TRBJ1-1, with 7 bases identical to TRBD1. With 0 bases clipped from V and 6 bases from J, the junction kept 4 bases outside the gene matches. Looked up from germline, CDR1 is SGHAT and CDR2 is FQNNGV. The CDR3 is 14 residues long.